What follows describes a single T cell receptor (beta chain). The target antigen is unknown. The entry originates in a study of tumour-infiltrating T cells in Burkitt lymphoma. About the research overall: The Burkitt lymphoma cohort spanned all epidemiological subtypes. Repertoire clonality predicted overall and progression-free survival.

Trimming removed 5 bases at V and 3 bases at J, with 7 bases between. Germline V gene sequence: CDR1 KGHSH, CDR2 LQKENI. CDR3 length: 13 amino acids. Generated by immunoSEQ multiplex PCR, the TCRdb table keeps only in-frame clones and is missing some. The data hold around 2,200 clones, with roughly 15% observed a single time. Findings and caveats of the study: Public clonotypes, several, appeared across numerous Burkitt lymphoma patients.

The specimen sequenced was tumor tissue. This receptor was obtained from a human donor with Burkitt lymphoma. The chain links TRBV18 to TRBJ1-4; D is possibly TRBD1 (5 bases). The CDR3 bases are TGTGCCAGCTCAACAGGTGCTAATGAAAAACTGTTTTTT. As protein: CASSTGANEKLFF.